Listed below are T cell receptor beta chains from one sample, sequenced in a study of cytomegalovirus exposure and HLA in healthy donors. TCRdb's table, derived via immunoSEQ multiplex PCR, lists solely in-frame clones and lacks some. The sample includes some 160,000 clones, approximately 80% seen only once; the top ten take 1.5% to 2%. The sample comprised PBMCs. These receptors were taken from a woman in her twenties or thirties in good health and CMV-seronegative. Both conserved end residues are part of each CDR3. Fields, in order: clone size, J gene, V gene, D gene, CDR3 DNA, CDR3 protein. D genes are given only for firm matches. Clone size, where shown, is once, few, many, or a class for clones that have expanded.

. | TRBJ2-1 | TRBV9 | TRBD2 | TGTGCCAGCAGCGCTAGCGGGGGGAGCTACAATGAGCAGTTCTTC | CASSASGGSYNEQFF
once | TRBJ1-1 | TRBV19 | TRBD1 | TGTGCCAGTAGTCGGGACAGGGGGCGAGGAATGGTCCCTGAAGCTTTCTTT | CASSRDRGRGMVPEAFF
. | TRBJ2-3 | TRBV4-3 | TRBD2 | TGCGCCAGCAGCACCTCGTTCCAAACTAGCGGGAGTAGAAATACGCAGTATTTT | CASSTSFQTSGSRNTQYF
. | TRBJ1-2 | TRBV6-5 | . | TGTGCCATCAAAAAAGGAGTTAACTATGGCTACACCTTC | CAIKKGVNYGYTF
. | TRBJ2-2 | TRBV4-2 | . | TGTGCCAGCAGCCAAGTTTCTAGCGGGGAGCTGTTTTTT | CASSQVSSGELFF
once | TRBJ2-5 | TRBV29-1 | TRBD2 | TGCAGCCTGGCGGGGGGGAGGGGGAACCAAGAGACCCAGTACTTC | CSLAGGRGNQETQYF
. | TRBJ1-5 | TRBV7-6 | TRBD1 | TGTGCCAGCAGCAATCGACAGGGTTTAGAGCCCCAGCATTTT | CASSNRQGLEPQHF
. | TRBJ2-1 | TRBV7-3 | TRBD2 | TGTGCCAGCAGCCAAGTCCCGGGACTAGCGGGAGGGCCGGTTAATGAGCAGTTCTTC | CASSQVPGLAGGPVNEQFF
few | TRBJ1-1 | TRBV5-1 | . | TGCGCCAGCGGAAAGGGACAGAACACTGAAGCTTTCTTT | CASGKGQNTEAFF
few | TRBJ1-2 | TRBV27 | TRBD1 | TGTGCCAGCAGTTCCTACCCCAGGGGGGAAGGCTACACCTTC | CASSSYPRGEGYTF
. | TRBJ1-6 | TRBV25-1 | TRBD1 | TGTGCCAGCAGTGCTACGACAGGGGGCTGGTCACCCCTCCACTTT | CASSATTGGWSPLHF
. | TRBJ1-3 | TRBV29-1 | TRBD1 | TGCAGCGTTGCCAGGGGGAGGTCTGGAAACACCATATATTTT | CSVARGRSGNTIYF
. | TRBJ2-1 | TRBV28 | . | TGTGCCAGCAGTTTACGGTTTATCTGGGGCGCCGGTGAGCAGTTCTTC | CASSLRFIWGAGEQFF
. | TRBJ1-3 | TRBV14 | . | TGTGCCAGCAGCCAATACGATGGGGGGGCCTCTGGAAACACCATATATTTT | CASSQYDGGASGNTIYF
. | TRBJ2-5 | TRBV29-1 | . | TGCAGCGTTGACCCCACTAGGGGGGAGACCCAGTACTTC | CSVDPTRGETQYF
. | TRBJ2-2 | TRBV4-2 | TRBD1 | TGTGCCAGCAGCCAGCCGGGACAGGTGATGTTGGGCGGGGAGCTGTTTTTT | CASSQPGQVMLGGELFF
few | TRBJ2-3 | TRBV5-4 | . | TGTGCCAGCAGCTTGTATCGGGGGGCCAACACAGATACGCAGTATTTT | CASSLYRGANTDTQYF
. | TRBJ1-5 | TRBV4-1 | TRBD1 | TGCGCCAGCAGCGGAGCGACAGGGGGTCAGCCCCAGCATTTT | CASSGATGGQPQHF
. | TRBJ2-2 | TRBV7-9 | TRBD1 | TGTGCCAGCAGCCGGGACAGCCCGAACGCCGGGGAGCTGTTTTTT | CASSRDSPNAGELFF
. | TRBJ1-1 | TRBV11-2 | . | TGTGCCAGCAGCCACCCGGGCACTGAAGCTTTCTTT | CASSHPGTEAFF
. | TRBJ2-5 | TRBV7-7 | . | TGTGCTAGCAGCTTTAGCCTCCAAGAGACCCAGTACTTC | CASSFSLQETQYF
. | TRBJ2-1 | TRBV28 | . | TGTGCCAGCAGTTTATGGGGGGGGCTTGAGCAGTTCTTC | CASSLWGGLEQFF
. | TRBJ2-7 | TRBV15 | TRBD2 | TGTGCCACCAGCAGAGCCCTGGCGGGGGGGCTAAACGAGCAGTACTTC | CATSRALAGGLNEQYF
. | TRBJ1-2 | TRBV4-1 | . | TGCGCCAGCAGCCAAAACAGGTTAGCTAACTATGGCTACACCTTC | CASSQNRLANYGYTF
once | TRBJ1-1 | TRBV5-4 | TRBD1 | TGTGCCAGCAGCACGTTGACAGGGGGCCGGGGCACTGAAGCTTTCTTT | CASSTLTGGRGTEAFF
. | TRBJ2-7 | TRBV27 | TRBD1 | TGTGCCAGCAGTTTGGACAGGGGCTACGAGCAGTACTTC | CASSLDRGYEQYF
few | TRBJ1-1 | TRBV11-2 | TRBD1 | TGTGCCAGCAGCCCCTGGACAGGATTGAGATTGACTGAAGCTTTCTTT | CASSPWTGLRLTEAFF
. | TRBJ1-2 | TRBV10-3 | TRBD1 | TGTGCCACAATGACAGGGGCGGACTATGGCTACACCTTC | CATMTGADYGYTF
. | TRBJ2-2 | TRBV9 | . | TGTGCCAGCAGCCCTACGAACACCGGGGAGCTGTTTTTT | CASSPTNTGELFF
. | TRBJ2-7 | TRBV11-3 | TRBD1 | TGTGCCAGCAGCCTGGGACAGTTAAACGAGCAGTACTTC | CASSLGQLNEQYF
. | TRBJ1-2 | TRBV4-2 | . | TGTGCCAGCAGCCAGCGGGGCCTGGCGGGTGGCTACACCTTC | CASSQRGLAGGYTF
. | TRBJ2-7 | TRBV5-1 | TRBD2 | TGCGCCAGCAGCTTGGAATCTAGCGGTTTTGCCTACGAGCAGTACTTC | CASSLESSGFAYEQYF
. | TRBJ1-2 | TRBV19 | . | TGTGCCAGTAGTATAGATTGGGGGACACTCTGTGGCTACACCTTC | CASSIDWGTLCGYTF
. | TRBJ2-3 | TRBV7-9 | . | TGTGCCTGGCCCGGCAGGGACACAGATACGCAGTATTTT | CAWPGRDTDTQYF
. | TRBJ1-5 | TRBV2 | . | TGTGCCAGCACTGTCCAAAGGACAAATCCCAATCAGCCCCAGCATTTT | CASTVQRTNPNQPQHF
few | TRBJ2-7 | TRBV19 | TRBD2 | TGTGCCAGTAACTCCCGGGGGGTAAATGAGCAGTACTTC | CASNSRGVNEQYF
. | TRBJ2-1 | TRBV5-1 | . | TGCGCCAGCAGCTTGGCTATTAGCGGAGGTGAGCAGTTCTTC | CASSLAISGGEQFF
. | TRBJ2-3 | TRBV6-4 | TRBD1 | TGTGCCAGCAGTGACTCGGGACAGGCTAGCACAGATACGCAGTATTTT | CASSDSGQASTDTQYF
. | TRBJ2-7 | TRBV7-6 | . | TGTGCCAGCAGCCCCGAAGACAGGACCTCCTACGAGCAGTACTTC | CASSPEDRTSYEQYF
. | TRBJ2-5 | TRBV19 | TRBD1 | TGTGCCAGTAGTCCGAGGGACAGGGAAGAGACCCAGTACTTC | CASSPRDREETQYF
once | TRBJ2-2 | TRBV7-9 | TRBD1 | TGTGCCAGCAGCCCCGGCGGCAGGGGGCTCTCCGGGGAGCTGTTTTTT | CASSPGGRGLSGELFF
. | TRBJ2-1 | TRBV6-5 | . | TGTGCCAGCAGTGGAGGCCGTAATGAGCAGTTCTTC | CASSGGRNEQFF